Many counts were recorded for the clone carrying this T cell receptor (beta chain). The germline V gene encodes CDR1 SGHTA and CDR2 FQGTGA. Unmatched junction bases numbered 6, after V lost 5 bases and J lost 6 bases. This CDR3 is built from 15 residues. TCRdb redid the calling of the RACE reads with MiXCR, one entry per CDR3 protein. The repertoire has about 110,000 distinct CDR3 sequences, about a tenth of them found once; the top ten carry approximately 3%. This specimen belongs to a study of human T cells and chemical hapten exposure. Regarding time point: patch test 2, 6 weeks after DPC sensitization. This sample's treatment: therapeutic diphenylcyclopropenone sensitization with weekly scalp DPC.

The sequence came from a woman between 40 and 55 years old with alopecia areata. Some clones in this sample may be carry-over from other donors' samples. The chain combines TRBV7-3 with TRBJ2-3; 12 bases align to TRBD2. The sequences come from whole blood, collected in connection with sensitization to the hapten diphenylcyclopropenone (DPC). CDR3 region: CASSPLAGGTDTQYF. CDR3 nucleotide sequence: TGTGCCAGCAGCCCACTAGCGGGGGGAACGGATACGCAGTATTTT.